The clone carrying this T cell receptor (beta chain) was detected many times. What it binds is unknown. Amplification targeted the TCR beta CDR3 regions, with RNA transcripts as the source material. A first-round RT-PCR used HTBI primers, followed by a second-round multiplex PCR. MiXCR, run by TCRdb on the multiplex PCR reads, gives a single entry per CDR3 protein. The table lists hundreds of thousands of distinct CDR3 sequences, roughly an eighth of them singletons. This record comes from a study of Graves' ophthalmopathy and Graves' hyperthyroidism. CDR3 length: 14 residues. Germline lookup yields CDR1 MNHEY and CDR2 SVGAGI. Deletions cut 2 bases from V and 4 bases from J, with 11 bases between. Study-wide results and limits: Blood also contained most of the expanded thyroid clonotypes above 0.001 frequency. The model's prediction of ophthalmopathy progression had roughly 71% sensitivity and 72% to 75% specificity.

Clinicians made diagnoses from clinical symptoms, serum thyroxine, TRAb, thyroid ultrasound and orbital computed tomography. Sequencing used blood. This clonotype was obtained from a woman aged 25 to 39 with Graves' ophthalmopathy. The gene calls are TRBV6-5 and TRBJ1-1, with D possibly matching TRBD1 (6 bases). CDR3 loop: CASSYIGGGTEAFF. CDR3 nucleotide sequence: TGTGCCAGCAGTTACATAGGGGGGGGCACTGAAGCTTTCTTT.